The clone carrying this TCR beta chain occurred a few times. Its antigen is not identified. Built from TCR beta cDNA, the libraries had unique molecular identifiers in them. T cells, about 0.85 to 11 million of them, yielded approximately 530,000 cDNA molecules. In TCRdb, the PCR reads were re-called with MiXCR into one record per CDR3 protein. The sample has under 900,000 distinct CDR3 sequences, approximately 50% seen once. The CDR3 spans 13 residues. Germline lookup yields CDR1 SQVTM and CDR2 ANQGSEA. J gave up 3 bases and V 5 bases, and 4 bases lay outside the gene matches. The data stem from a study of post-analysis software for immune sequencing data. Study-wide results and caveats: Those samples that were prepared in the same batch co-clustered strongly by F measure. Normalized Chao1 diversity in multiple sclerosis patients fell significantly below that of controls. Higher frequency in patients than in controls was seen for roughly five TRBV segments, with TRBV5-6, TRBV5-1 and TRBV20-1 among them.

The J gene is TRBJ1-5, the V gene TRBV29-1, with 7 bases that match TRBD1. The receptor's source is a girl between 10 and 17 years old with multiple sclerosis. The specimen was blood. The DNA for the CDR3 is TGCAGCGTTCTAACAGGGGACAATCAGCCCCAGCATTTT. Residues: CSVLTGDNQPQHF.